Shown below are 14 T cell receptor beta chains from a single sample sequenced in a study of cytomegalovirus exposure and HLA in healthy donors. Both 60 Vbeta primers and 13 Jbeta primers went into the PCR. Profiling relied on immunoSEQ multiplex PCR, and the TCRdb table lists in-frame clones only, not all of them. The repertoire includes 120,000 to 150,000 clones, 75% to 80% of them detected once, and 0.5% to 0.85% sits in the top ten. Sample: PBMCs. The receptor source for this set is a male donor in good health and CMV-seronegative.

The gene calls are TRBV27 and TRBJ2-7, with 9 bases lining up with TRBD2. Trimming at V came to 9 bases and at J to 3 bases, leaving 18 bases not matched to a gene. This CDR3 has 17 residues. Germline lookup yields CDR1 MNHEY and CDR2 SMNVEV (reference sequence). In DNA form, the CDR3 reads TGTGCCAGGGCGGGGGGGCGAACTAGCGGGTTACTCTACGAGCAGTACTTC. Translating gives CARAGGRTSGLLYEQYF.

The chain employs TRBV11-2 and TRBJ2-5, with D unresolved. The DNA end lines up better with TRBJ2-7; the J call may be wrong. The CDR3 runs 14 residues. The germline CDR1 and CDR2 sequences are SGHAT and FQNNGV. Here the CDR3 reads CASSLAAGSYEQYF. CDR3 DNA: TGTGCCAGCAGCTTAGCCGCTGGTTCCTACGAGCAGTACTTC.

Notes on this clone: Other DNA sequences in this specimen translate into the identical CDR3. V gene TRBV4-3 combines with J gene TRBJ2-3; 11 positions agree with TRBD2. CDR3 size: 16 residues. V was pared by 3 bases and J by 4 bases, with 6 bases of the junction left unmatched. In germline, CDR1 is LGHNA, CDR2 YSLEER. This CDR3 reads CASSQELAGGPDTQYF. The CDR3 DNA sequence: TGCGCCAGCAGCCAGGAGCTAGCGGGGGGTCCAGATACGCAGTATTTT.

The chain is built from TRBV18 and TRBJ2-1; D is ambiguous. This CDR3 contains 15 residues. Germline V gene lookup returns CDR1 KGHSH and CDR2 LQKENI. V was clipped by 3 bases and J by 6 bases, with 15 bases between them. The CDR3 loop reads CASSPTEISRNEQFF. CDR3 bases: TGTGCCAGCTCACCTACAGAAATATCCCGCAATGAGCAGTTCTTC.

V and J are TRBV5-6 and TRBJ2-7; 7 bases line up with TRBD1. The CDR3 is made up of 15 amino acids. The J segment lost 5 bases and the V segment lost 0 bases, leaving 8 bases of the junction unmatched. Germline assignment: CDR1 SGHDT and CDR2 YYEEEE. In nucleotides, the CDR3 is TGTGCCAGCAGCTTGGATGTGACAGGGTTTGACGAGCAGTACTTC. It translates to CASSLDVTGFDEQYF.

The CDR3 is CASSGSRTGGEKLFF. The CDR3, as DNA: TGTGCCAGCAGTGGATCCCGTACAGGGGGAGAAAAACTGTTTTTT. The chain has TRBV6-1 and TRBJ1-4; 8 bases agree with TRBD1. Germline V gives CDR1 MNHNS, CDR2 SASEGT. Trimming at V came to 4 bases and at J to 8 bases, leaving 9 bases not matched to a gene. The CDR3 has 15 amino acids.

This rearrangement joins TRBV7-6 to TRBJ2-1; D may be TRBD2 (5 bases). This CDR3 spans 12 amino acids. V shed 5 bases and J shed 7 bases, with 9 bases lying between them. In germline, CDR1 is SGHVS, CDR2 FNYEAQ. The CDR3 protein is CASSPWTNEQFF. The CDR3 DNA sequence: TGTGCCAGCAGCCCCTGGACTAATGAGCAGTTCTTC.

In its sample, this clone was seen once. The chain recombines TRBV27 with TRBJ1-1; TRBD1 might be the D (6 bases). The germline V and J ends were trimmed by 6 bases and 2 bases, with 10 bases remaining between them. Germline CDR1 is MNHEY and CDR2 is SMNVEV (reference sequence). The CDR3 runs 13 residues. The CDR3 region has the DNA TGTGCCAGCAGATCAGGGGCCAACACTGAAGCTTTCTTT. Protein product: CASRSGANTEAFF.

About this clone: Other DNA sequences of this sample code for an identical CDR3. This rearrangement joins TRBV20-1 to TRBJ2-7; no reliable D call. The CDR3 extends over 11 amino acids. Germline values: CDR1 DFQATT, CDR2 SNEGSKA (reference sequence). Trimming removed 1 base from V and 3 bases from J, with 4 bases in between. The CDR3 coding sequence is TGCAGTGCTAGAGGGCTCTACGAGCAGTACTTC. Encoded protein: CSARGLYEQYF.

This chain links TRBV29-1 with TRBJ2-5; 7 nucleotides line up with TRBD1. The tail of the sequence fits TRBJ2-7 better, so the J call may be wrong. This CDR3 contains 11 residues. CDR1 and CDR2 (germline): SQVTM, ANQGSEA. The CDR3, as DNA: TGCAGCGTTGATACAGGGGACGAGCAGTACTTC. Residues: CSVDTGDEQYF.

This clone occurred once. V usage is TRBV7-9 and J usage is TRBJ2-2; 7 nucleotides align to TRBD2. CDR3 size: 16 residues. Germline V CDR1 and CDR2: SEHNR, FQNEAQ (reference sequence). Trimming removed 0 bases from V and 4 bases from J; junction bases left unmatched: 5. The CDR3 DNA reads as TGTGCCAGCAGCTTAGCTGGCGGGGGTACCACCGGGGAGCTGTTTTTT. It specifies CASSLAGGGTTGELFF. Full variable domain (rest looked up from reference TRBV7-9 and TRBJ2-2): DTGVSQNPRHKITKRGQNVTFRCDPISEHNRLYWYRQTLGQGPEFLTYFQNEAQLEKSRLLSDRFSAERPKGSFSTLEIQRTEQGDSAMYLCASSLAGGGTTGELFFGEGSRLTVL.

The chain recombines TRBV27 with TRBJ2-7, with unresolved D. Germline CDR1 reads MNHEY; CDR2 reads SMNVEV (reference sequence). The CDR3 is 14 residues long. V was shortened by 4 bases and J by 2 bases, with 12 bases between the two germline ends. CDR3 amino acids: CASSSYDITYEQYF. The CDR3, as DNA: TGTGCCAGCAGTTCCTACGACATAACCTACGAGCAGTACTTC.

This chain links TRBV11-3 with TRBJ1-2; TRBD1 matches at 7 bases. This CDR3 region has 15 residues. The germline V gene has CDR1 SGHNT and CDR2 YENEEA. The V gene end was trimmed by 1 base and the J gene end by 3 bases; junction bases not matched to a gene: 5. CDR3 coding DNA: TGTGCCAGCAGCTTAGTGGCAACAGGGGACTATGGCTACACCTTC. This translates into CASSLVATGDYGYTF. Using reference TRBV11-3 and TRBJ1-2 for the parts outside the CDR3, the full variable domain is EAGVVQSPRYKIIEKKQPVAFWCNPISGHNTLYWYLQNLGQGPELLIRYENEEAVDDSQLPKDRFSAERLKGVDSTLKIQPAELGDSAVYLCASSLVATGDYGYTFGSGTRLTVV.

The V gene is TRBV6-6, the J gene TRBJ1-5; 9 bases are a match to TRBD1. CDR3 length equals 14 residues. Germline V gene lookup returns CDR1 MNHNY and CDR2 SVGAGI (reference sequence). Trimming cost V 6 bases and J 7 bases; bases outside gene matches: 7. CDR3 in amino acids: CASRQGQGGQPQHF. CDR3 in DNA: TGTGCCAGCAGACAGGGACAGGGAGGCCAGCCCCAGCATTTT.